This T cell receptor (beta chain) was sequenced in a study of shared clonotypes between healthy human individuals (dated by TCRdb to 2020 to 2022). For the study in its entirety: The cohort comprised a couple of women and three men aged 18 to 49 years. Per donor, three plates each were used for CD4 naive and CD4 memory, two for CD8 naive, and one for CD8 memory. Blood TCR repertoires of a handful of healthy adults were deeply sequenced to estimate repertoire size and the extent of clonotype sharing between individuals. To increase sequencing depth and limit assay-specific biases, TCR repertoire library preparation and sequencing were carried out by different laboratories using diverse techniques. Between about 0.8 and 9 billion PBMCs per donor were obtained by leukapheresis. Results and caveats for the whole study, not just this receptor: Clonotypes shared by all four sorted-subset donors showed higher generation probabilities than non-shared clonotypes. Incomplete sequencing was indicated by rarefaction of sorted-subset datasets, despite the large sequencing depth. Based on pairwise subsampling, the degree of clonotype sharing among donors was expected to be affected by sequencing depth. Estimated clonotype richness was generally larger for naive than for memory subsets. When a handful of donors were compared, the shared fraction of clonotypes was 5% to 6.5% for naive CD4, more than 3% for naive CD8, about 2.5% for memory CD4, and 0.4% for memory CD8. Sampling was limited to blood, and TCR repertoires in tissue likely differ from TCR repertoires in blood. The small number of donors limited the genetic and exposure-history diversity represented.

Healthy HIV-negative adults with no recently reported acute infections or vaccinations were included as donors. Every donor was a Caucasian adult residing in Nashville, Tennessee, USA. CD4+ T cells were enriched by magnetic negative selection; naive cells were then positively selected on CD45RA, and the negative fraction formed the memory subset. After blood collection by leukapheresis, PBMCs were isolated using Ficoll-Histopaque density gradient centrifugation and then cryopreserved in the vapor phase of liquid nitrogen. Analytical flow cytometry was used to check the purity and quantity of each magnetically sorted T cell population. From each sorted fraction, genomic DNA was isolated and quantified by UV absorbance on a Nanodrop 2000c. On this clone itself: Its antigen remains unidentified. No base qualities exist here, and no much larger clone lies one base off it.

Using the deep immunoSEQ assay, multiplex PCR amplified TCR CDR3 regions from genomic DNA. Genomic DNA extracted from each cell subset was distributed evenly over all wells of several immunoSEQ 96-well plates, and each plate served as one replicate. For sorted subsets, roughly 190 ng of genomic DNA, equivalent to around 31,000 T cell genomes, went into each replicate PCR. The purified libraries were quantified using a Qubit 3.0 fluorometer, sized with a Bioanalyzer 2100, and then quantified again using the KAPA Library Quantification kit. Every immunoSEQ 96-well plate was sequenced on a separate single-read 150-cycle Illumina NextSeq 550 flow cell. The paper's processing steps were these. Because only junctional sequences without quality scores were contained in the immunoSEQ output, filtering matching that applied to full-length reads could not be performed. Sequences were annotated with PyIR, a Python wrapper for IgBLAST v1.9, and V/J genes and CDR3 were assigned using IMGT germline references. Any read was removed if the V/J assignment was weak (E-value above 1e-6), the CDR3 was missing, or the read contained stop codons, out-of-frame junctions, or ambiguous translated residues. V3J clonotypes were defined as sequences sharing an identical inferred V gene, J gene, and CDR3 amino acid sequence. The percentage overlap between two repertoires was calculated by dividing the number of shared unique clonotypes by the size of the smaller repertoire. Richness of each repertoire was evaluated using RTK rarefaction, the Chao1 estimator, and Recon v2.1 estimates of unobserved clonotypes. OLGA was used to compute generation probabilities for all TCRbeta clonotypes that the gDNA method yielded from a handful of donors. In its TCRdb copy, this immuneACCESS table keeps in-frame sequences only and misses some clones. Where compared with another copy, unresolved V genes explain less than half of these, and the others have no known cause. Clone size and V and J calls were adopted from that table, with D and trimming inferred from the DNA. This sample has more than 1.2 million clones in its table, and about 98.5% of those were observed once. 0.36% of the sample goes to the ten largest clones.

Trimming takes 3 bases off V and 9 bases off J; junction bases not matched to a gene: 8. CDR1 LNHDA and CDR2 SQIVND are derived from the germline V gene (reference sequence). The CDR3, from cysteine to phenylalanine, totals 15 residues. Here the CDR3 DNA is all that survives: 45 bases in frame from base 1. Sample: naive CD4+ T cells sorted from blood. The cell subset or site label here, explained by the study, means: CD45RA+ positively selected. This TCR was recovered from a man between 25 and 39 years old in good health. The chain was built from TRBV19 and TRBJ2-1, with 10 bases in between that match TRBD2. CDR3 protein: CASSIPSGSRLEQFF. The bases read TGTGCCAGTAGTATCCCTAGCGGGAGTCGTCTTGAGCAGTTCTTC.